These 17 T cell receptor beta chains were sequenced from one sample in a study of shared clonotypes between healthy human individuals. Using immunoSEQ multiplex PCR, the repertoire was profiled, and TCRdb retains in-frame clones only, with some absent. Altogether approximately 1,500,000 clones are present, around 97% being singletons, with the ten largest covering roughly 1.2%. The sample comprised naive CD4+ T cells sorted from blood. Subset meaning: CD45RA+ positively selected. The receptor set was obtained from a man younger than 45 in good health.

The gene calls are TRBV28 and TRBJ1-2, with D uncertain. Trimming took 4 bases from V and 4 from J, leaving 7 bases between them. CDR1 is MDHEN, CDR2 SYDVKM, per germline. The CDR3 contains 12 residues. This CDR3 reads CASSSGFYGYTF. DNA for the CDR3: TGTGCCAGCAGTTCGGGGTTCTATGGCTACACCTTC.

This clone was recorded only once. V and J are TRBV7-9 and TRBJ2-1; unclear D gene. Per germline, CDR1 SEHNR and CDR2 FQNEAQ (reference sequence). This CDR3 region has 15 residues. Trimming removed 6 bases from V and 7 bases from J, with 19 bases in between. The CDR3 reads CASSHGPLQKNEQFF. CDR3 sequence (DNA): TGTGCCAGCAGTCATGGACCTCTCCAGAAGAATGAGCAGTTCTTC.

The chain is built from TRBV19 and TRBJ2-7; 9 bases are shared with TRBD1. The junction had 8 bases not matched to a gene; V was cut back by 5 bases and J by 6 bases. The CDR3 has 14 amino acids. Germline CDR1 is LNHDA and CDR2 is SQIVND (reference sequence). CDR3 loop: CASSPWTGASEQYF. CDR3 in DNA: TGTGCCAGTAGTCCTTGGACAGGGGCGTCCGAGCAGTACTTC.

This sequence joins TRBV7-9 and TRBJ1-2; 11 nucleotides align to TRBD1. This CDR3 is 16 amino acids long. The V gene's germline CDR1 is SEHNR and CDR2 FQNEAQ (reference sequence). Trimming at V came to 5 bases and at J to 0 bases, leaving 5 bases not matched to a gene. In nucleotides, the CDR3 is TGTGCCAGCAGCGGGGACAGGGGGTCTGCTAACTATGGCTACACCTTC. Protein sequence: CASSGDRGSANYGYTF.

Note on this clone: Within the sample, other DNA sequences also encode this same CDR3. Here the CDR3 DNA reads TGTGCCAGCAGTGGGTCCACTGAAGCTTTCTTT. Its protein is CASSGSTEAFF. The J gene is TRBJ1-1, the V gene TRBV28; D unresolved. V was cut by 5 bases and J by 4 bases, with 5 bases left in between. Germline V gene lookup returns CDR1 MDHEN and CDR2 SYDVKM. CDR3 length equals 11 residues.

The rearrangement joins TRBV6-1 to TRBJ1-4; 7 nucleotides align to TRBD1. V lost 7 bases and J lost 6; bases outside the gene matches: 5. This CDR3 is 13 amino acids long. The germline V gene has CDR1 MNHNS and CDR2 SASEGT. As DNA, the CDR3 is TGTGCCAGCAATGACAGGGTGGATGAAAAACTGTTTTTT. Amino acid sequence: CASNDRVDEKLFF.

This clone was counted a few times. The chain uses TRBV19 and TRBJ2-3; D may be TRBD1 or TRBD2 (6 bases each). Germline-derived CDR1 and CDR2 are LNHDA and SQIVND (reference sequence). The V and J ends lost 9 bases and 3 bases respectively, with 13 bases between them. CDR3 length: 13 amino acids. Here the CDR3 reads CASLLGGTDTQYF. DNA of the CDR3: TGTGCCAGCCTTCTAGGGGGGACAGATACGCAGTATTTT.

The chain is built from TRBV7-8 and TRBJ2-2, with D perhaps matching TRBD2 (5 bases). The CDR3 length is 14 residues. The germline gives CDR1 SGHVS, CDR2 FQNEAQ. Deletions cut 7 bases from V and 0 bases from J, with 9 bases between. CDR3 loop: CASKVGANTGELFF. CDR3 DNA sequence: TGTGCCAGCAAAGTGGGAGCGAACACCGGGGAGCTGTTTTTT.

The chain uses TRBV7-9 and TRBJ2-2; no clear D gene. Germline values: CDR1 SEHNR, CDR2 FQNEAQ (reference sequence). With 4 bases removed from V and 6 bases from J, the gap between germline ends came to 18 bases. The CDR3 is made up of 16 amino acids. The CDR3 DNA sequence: TGTGCCAGCAGCTCCCAACCAGGTGTTTTGGCCGGGGAGCTGTTTTTT. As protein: CASSSQPGVLAGELFF.

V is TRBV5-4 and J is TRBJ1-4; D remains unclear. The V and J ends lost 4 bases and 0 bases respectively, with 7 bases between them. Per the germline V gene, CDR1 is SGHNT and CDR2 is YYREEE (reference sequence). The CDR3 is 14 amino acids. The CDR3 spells CASSPDPTNEKLFF. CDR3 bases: TGTGCCAGCAGCCCAGACCCAACTAATGAAAAACTGTTTTTT.

The CDR3 spells CASSLASGPYNEQFF. The DNA of the CDR3 is TGCGCCAGCAGCTTGGCAAGCGGGCCCTACAATGAGCAGTTCTTC. The chain recombines TRBV5-1 with TRBJ2-1; possible D gene TRBD2, 6 bases. The CDR3 is made up of 15 amino acids. Germline loops: CDR1 SGHRS, CDR2 YFSETQ. The V gene lost 0 bases and the J gene lost 2 bases, with 9 bases spanning the gap.

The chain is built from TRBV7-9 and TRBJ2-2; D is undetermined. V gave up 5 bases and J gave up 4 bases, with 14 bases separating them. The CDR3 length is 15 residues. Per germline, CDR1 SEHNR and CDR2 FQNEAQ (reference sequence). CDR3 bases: TGTGCCAGCAGCCAAAACCACTTGCCCACCGGGGAGCTGTTTTTT. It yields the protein CASSQNHLPTGELFF.

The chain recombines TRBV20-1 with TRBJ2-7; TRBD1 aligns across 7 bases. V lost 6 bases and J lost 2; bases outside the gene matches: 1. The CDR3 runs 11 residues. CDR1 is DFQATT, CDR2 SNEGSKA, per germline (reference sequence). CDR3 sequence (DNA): TGCAGTGCAGACAGGGCCTACGAGCAGTACTTC. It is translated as CSADRAYEQYF.

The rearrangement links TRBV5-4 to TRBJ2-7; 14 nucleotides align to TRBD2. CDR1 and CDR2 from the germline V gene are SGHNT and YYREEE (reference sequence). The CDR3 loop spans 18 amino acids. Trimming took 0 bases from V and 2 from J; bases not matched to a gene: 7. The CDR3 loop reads CASSLGLAGGPAAYEQYF. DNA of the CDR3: TGTGCCAGCAGCTTGGGACTAGCGGGAGGGCCAGCGGCCTACGAGCAGTACTTC.

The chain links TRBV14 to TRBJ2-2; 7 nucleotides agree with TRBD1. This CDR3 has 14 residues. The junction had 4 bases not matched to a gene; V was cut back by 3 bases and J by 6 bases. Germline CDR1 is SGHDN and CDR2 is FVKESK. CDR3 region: CASSQDQGAGELFF. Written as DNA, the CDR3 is TGTGCCAGCAGCCAGGACCAGGGGGCCGGGGAGCTGTTTTTT.

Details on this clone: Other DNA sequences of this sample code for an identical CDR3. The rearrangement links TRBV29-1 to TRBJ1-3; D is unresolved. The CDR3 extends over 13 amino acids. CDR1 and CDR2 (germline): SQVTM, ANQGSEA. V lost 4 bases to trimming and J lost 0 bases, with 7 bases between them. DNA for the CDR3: TGCAGCGTTGGCCAGAGCTCTGGAAACACCATATATTTT. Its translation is CSVGQSSGNTIYF.

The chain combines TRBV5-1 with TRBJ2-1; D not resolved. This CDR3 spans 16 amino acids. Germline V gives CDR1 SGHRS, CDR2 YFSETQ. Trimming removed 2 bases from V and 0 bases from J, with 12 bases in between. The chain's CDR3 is CASSFIGPSSYNEQFF. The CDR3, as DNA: TGCGCCAGCAGCTTCATAGGTCCAAGCTCCTACAATGAGCAGTTCTTC.